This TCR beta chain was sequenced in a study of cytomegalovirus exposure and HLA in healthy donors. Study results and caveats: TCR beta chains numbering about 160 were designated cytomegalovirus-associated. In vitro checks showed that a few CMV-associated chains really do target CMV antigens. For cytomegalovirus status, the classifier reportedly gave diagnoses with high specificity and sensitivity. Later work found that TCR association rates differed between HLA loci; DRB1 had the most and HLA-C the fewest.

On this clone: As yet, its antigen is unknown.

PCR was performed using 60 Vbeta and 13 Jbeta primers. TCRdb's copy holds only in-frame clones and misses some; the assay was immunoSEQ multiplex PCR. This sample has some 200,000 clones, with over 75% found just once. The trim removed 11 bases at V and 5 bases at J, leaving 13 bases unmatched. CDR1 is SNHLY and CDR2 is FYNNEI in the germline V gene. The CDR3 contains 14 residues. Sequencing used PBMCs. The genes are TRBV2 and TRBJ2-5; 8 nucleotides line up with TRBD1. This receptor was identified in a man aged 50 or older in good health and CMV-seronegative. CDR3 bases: TGTGCCGGATCAGGACAGGGCGTGGGGGAGACCCAGTACTTC. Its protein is CAGSGQGVGETQYF.